This T cell receptor beta chain stems from a study of T cell changes during pregnancy in multiple sclerosis. The germline V gene encodes CDR1 SGHRS and CDR2 YFSETQ. Trimming took 2 bases from V and 9 from J, leaving 19 bases between them. This CDR3 has 15 residues. Clones were sequenced by immunoSEQ multiplex PCR, and TCRdb holds only the in-frame ones, with some missing. The sample contains 35,000 to 50,000 clones, 87% of which appear only once. This sequence was found in a female donor with multiple sclerosis, enrolled in a pregnancy study. The gene calls are TRBV5-1 and TRBJ2-3; D might be TRBD2 (6 bases). Sequencing used CD4+ T cells from peripheral blood mononuclear cells, obtained after pregnancy. The CDR3 sequence: CASSLNRPGVETQYF. The CDR3 DNA reads TGCGCCAGCAGCTTAAACAGGCCGGGGGTTGAAACGCAGTATTTT.